Listed here are 10 T cell receptor beta chains from one sample, sequenced in a study of shared clonotypes between healthy human individuals. Clones were read by immunoSEQ multiplex PCR, and TCRdb kept only the in-frame ones, dropping some. Of about a million clones listed, roughly 77% are singletons. The sequenced sample was memory CD4+ T cells from PBMCs. Described subset: CD45RA-negative fraction. These receptors were obtained from a man between 18 and 35 years old in good health. Some clones in this sample may be carry-over from other donors' samples.

The rearrangement joins TRBV6-1 to TRBJ1-3; no firm D call. V lost 5 bases to trimming and J lost 0 bases, with 11 bases between them. This CDR3 contains 15 residues. Germline CDR1 MNHNS, CDR2 SASEGT. This CDR3 reads CASSLQLRSGNTIYF. As DNA, the CDR3 is TGTGCCAGCAGTTTACAGCTGCGCTCTGGAAACACCATATATTTT.

The chain recombines TRBV4-1 with TRBJ2-5; TRBD1 matches at 7 bases. The J segment lost 2 bases and the V segment lost 8 bases, leaving 8 bases of the junction unmatched. The CDR3 has 14 residues. Germline V gene sequence: CDR1 MGHRA, CDR2 YSYEKL. CDR3 sequence: CASSLGQLQETQYF. The CDR3 region has the DNA TGCGCCAGCTCCCTGGGACAGTTACAAGAGACCCAGTACTTC.

The V and J genes are TRBV18 and TRBJ1-4, with a tentative D call TRBD1 (5 bases). The CDR3 length is 14 residues. Between the trimmed V and J ends, which lost 6 bases and 10 bases, there was a span of 18 bases. The germline V gene has CDR1 KGHSH and CDR2 LQKENI. The CDR3 loop reads CASSRGLEAGKLFF. CDR3 DNA: TGTGCCAGCTCGCGGGGCCTTGAAGCGGGAAAACTGTTTTTT.

A note on this clone: The sample contains more than one DNA sequence encoding this CDR3. The V and J genes are TRBV5-1 and TRBJ2-5; possibly TRBD1 for D (5 bases). The CDR3 contains 13 residues. The V gene's germline CDR1 is SGHRS and CDR2 YFSETQ. V gave up 4 bases and J gave up 5 bases, with 12 bases separating them. The CDR3 loop is CASSLGAGETQYF. The CDR3 DNA reads TGCGCCAGCAGCCTAGGGGCCGGGGAGACCCAGTACTTC.

The chain has TRBV6-1 and TRBJ1-1; 7 bases align to TRBD1. This CDR3 is 15 amino acids long. V trimming: 2 bases; J trimming: 4 bases; junction bases outside the gene matches: 7. Germline V gene sequence: CDR1 MNHNS, CDR2 SASEGT. The CDR3 nucleotides read TGTGCCAGCAGTGAAAGACAGGGAAGCATCACTGAAGCTTTCTTT. Residues: CASSERQGSITEAFF.

The chain employs TRBV5-4 and TRBJ2-7; maybe TRBD1 (8 bases). This CDR3 is 16 amino acids long. CDR1 and CDR2 from the germline V gene are SGHNT and YYREEE (reference sequence). V lost 4 bases and J lost 6, with 23 bases in between. The CDR3 region is CASSAPHQTGEGEQYF. In DNA, the CDR3 is TGTGCCAGCAGCGCCCCCCACCAGACAGGGGAGGGCGAGCAGTACTTC.

The gene calls are TRBV6-5 and TRBJ1-1; D is unclear. The CDR3 totals 13 residues. Germline CDR1 MNHEY, CDR2 SVGAGI. Trimming pared 6 bases from V and 1 base from J, leaving 9 bases between. In DNA, the CDR3 is TGTGCCAGCAGACACCAGTGGAACACTGAAGCTTTCTTT. Translation gives CASRHQWNTEAFF.

This clone was detected once. This chain links TRBV6-6 with TRBJ2-1, with TRBD2 matching over 10 bases. Germline V gene data show CDR1 as MNHNY and CDR2 as SVGAGI (reference sequence). V shed 6 bases and J 8 bases; nucleotides not matched to a gene: 13. The CDR3 is 16 residues long. The DNA for the CDR3 is TGTGCCAGCAGCTACGGACTAGCGGCGATTCGGTATGAGCAGTTCTTC. Its translation is CASSYGLAAIRYEQFF.

CDR3 residues: CASRPDRGRTGELFF. The CDR3 DNA is TGTGCCAGCAGACCAGACAGGGGGCGTACCGGGGAGCTGTTTTTT. V gene TRBV6-5 combines with J gene TRBJ2-2; the match to TRBD1 covers 10 bases. CDR3 size: 15 residues. CDR1 is MNHEY and CDR2 is SVGAGI in the germline V gene. Unmatched junction bases numbered 6, after V lost 6 bases and J lost 5 bases.

Of note for this clone: The sample has other DNA sequences that encode this CDR3 too. V is TRBV5-1 and J is TRBJ2-7; no clear D. Per germline, CDR1 SGHRS and CDR2 YFSETQ. The V gene lost 2 bases and the J gene lost 2 bases, with 8 bases spanning the gap. CDR3 length equals 13 residues. CDR3 nucleotides: TGCGCCAGCAGCTTCGCAGGAACCTACGAGCAGTACTTC. This translates into CASSFAGTYEQYF.